Included here is one T cell receptor beta chain sequence, with context. The antigen is undetermined. Although they were nominally healthy when sampled, donors likely had unrecorded immune exposures. The sample comes from a study of cytomegalovirus exposure and HLA in healthy donors. Study overall: Tens of millions of unique TCRs, all from HLA-typed donors, were included in an early release of the data. Study findings and constraints: The authors later found most CMV-associated TCR beta chains appeared HLA-restricted. When analyzed later, a missense DCLRE1C variant was found to be linked to TCR beta V- and J-gene trimming.

Germline CDR1 and CDR2: MNHEY and SMNVEV (reference sequence). J lost 2 bases, V lost 6 bases, and 6 bases had no gene match. The CDR3 runs to 15 residues. 13 Jbeta primers and 60 Vbeta primers were used for the PCR. Profiled with immunoSEQ multiplex PCR; TCRdb holds only in-frame clones, not every one. The profile shows about 110,000 clones, 77% of them singletons. What was sequenced was PBMCs. The TCR sequence derives from a male donor in good health and CMV-seronegative. The rearrangement uses TRBV27 and TRBJ2-1; 8 bases are shared with TRBD2. Written as DNA, the CDR3 is TGTGCCAGCAGCCCCGGGAGGGCACCCTACAATGAGCAGTTCTTC. The encoded protein is CASSPGRAPYNEQFF.